The entry below gives a single TCR beta chain sequence along with its context. Sequenced by immunoSEQ multiplex PCR; TCRdb stores in-frame clones only, minus some. In the table there are over 95,000 clones, about 58% of which are singletons. The record originates from a study of cytotoxic CD8 clonotypes in ibrutinib-treated CLL. Study-level background: Patient counts were about 12 relapsed/refractory, 15 treatment-naive and some 17 IGHV unmutated.

This CDR3 has 16 residues. Extraction of approximately 2 micrograms of genomic DNA from cryopreserved PBMCs supplied material for TCR beta libraries. The chain has TRBV21-1 and TRBJ1-1; the D call of TRBD1 is as the table states it, not checked on the DNA. TRBV21-1 is marked as a pseudogene. The clonotype was recovered from a human donor with chronic lymphocytic leukemia. The sequenced sample was PBMCs, obtained after 24 months of ibrutinib treatment. DNA for the CDR3: TGTGCCAGCAGCAAAAAAGGGCCAGGGAAAAATGCTGAAGCTTTCTTT. Translated, it gives CASSKKGPGKNAEAFF.